This T cell receptor (beta chain) was identified during a study of blood T cells in healthy people across ages. Study-wide results and caveats: No one knew whether donors had CMV, which possibly confounded expanded clonotype changes. Long-lived donors carried more naive CD4+ cells and greater diversity than aged donors. As naive T cell percentage varied, TCR beta diversity correlated strongly with it.

PCR was performed a second time for 7 to 11 cycles using a sample-barcoded 5' primer and a J-beta primer mix. MiXCR, run by TCRdb on the 5' RACE reads, gives a single entry per CDR3 protein. This sample yields hundreds of thousands of distinct CDR3 sequences, of which roughly 64% are seen a single time; about 20% belongs to the top ten. The CDR3 covers 16 residues. The germline gives CDR1 LGHDT, CDR2 YNNKEL (reference sequence). The V and J ends lost 4 bases and 0 bases respectively, with 16 bases between them. Each donor's blood draw was roughly 10 milliliters of peripheral blood. With regard to this clonotype: Its antigen is currently unknown.

Sequenced sample: blood. This rearrangement joins TRBV3-1 to TRBJ2-7, with D perhaps matching TRBD2 (6 bases). The sequence derives from a man aged 30-40 years in good health. CDR3 DNA sequence: TGTGCCAGCAGCCGATTACCGGGACTTCCCTCCTACGAGCAGTACTTC. Its translation is CASSRLPGLPSYEQYF.